One sample yielded the 30 T cell receptor beta chains listed below, sequenced in a study of blood T cell repertoires in COVID-19. Method: immunoSEQ multiplex PCR; TCRdb's copy keeps in-frame clones and lacks some. The data contain 60,000 to 80,000 clones, roughly 83% of them seen just once; the ten biggest clones take up more than 8%. The sequencing input was peripheral blood. Receptor source: a man in his fifties or sixties with active COVID-19.

This rearrangement joins TRBV5-1 to TRBJ1-6, with D hard to call. The CDR3 has 17 amino acids. V shed 3 bases and J shed 5 bases, with 18 bases lying between them. Germline V lookup: CDR1 SGHRS, CDR2 YFSETQ. CDR3 in amino acids: CASSSKPARQDNSPLHF. The CDR3 region has the DNA TGCGCCAGCAGCTCAAAACCCGCCCGTCAGGATAATTCACCCCTCCACTTT.

The chain is built from TRBV7-6 and TRBJ2-2; 10 bases are shared with TRBD1. J was trimmed by 5 bases and V by 6 bases; bases with no gene match: 6. The CDR3 totals 15 residues. CDR1 is SGHVS and CDR2 is FNYEAQ in the germline V gene. The CDR3 spells CASRTDRGRTGELFF. DNA for the CDR3: TGTGCCAGCAGGACCGACAGGGGGCGGACCGGGGAGCTGTTTTTT.

This chain joins TRBV7-9 and TRBJ1-5; TRBD1 might be the D (6 bases). Germline assignment: CDR1 SEHNR and CDR2 FQNEAQ (reference sequence). V lost 5 bases, J lost 2 bases, and 16 bases lay in between. The CDR3 length is 16 residues. CDR3 DNA: TGTGCCAGCAGCCCGGACAGCCCCGCGGGCAATCAGCCCCAGCATTTT. It translates to CASSPDSPAGNQPQHF.

V gene TRBV5-1 combines with J gene TRBJ1-1, with TRBD1 matching 11 bases. The CDR3 is 18 residues long. Germline assignment: CDR1 SGHRS and CDR2 YFSETQ. Unmatched junction bases numbered 12, after V lost 1 base and J lost 4 bases. The CDR3 reads CASSLKGQGVGKATEAFF. DNA for the CDR3: TGCGCCAGCAGCTTGAAGGGACAGGGGGTAGGTAAGGCCACTGAAGCTTTCTTT.

The J gene is TRBJ2-7, the V gene TRBV6-1; the D is unclear. The CDR3 is 12 residues long. Trimming removed 2 bases from V and 3 bases from J, with 5 bases in between. Germline V gene sequence: CDR1 MNHNS, CDR2 SASEGT. CDR3 region: CASSERIYEQYF. CDR3 nucleotide sequence: TGTGCCAGCAGTGAACGTATCTACGAGCAGTACTTC.

This chain uses TRBV7-9 with TRBJ1-3; TRBD1 matches 7 bases. CDR3 length: 16 amino acids. From germline, CDR1 is SEHNR and CDR2 FQNEAQ (reference sequence). The V and J ends lost 5 bases and 4 bases, in that order; junction bases with no gene match: 11. CDR3 in amino acids: CASSARDSLLGNTIYF. The DNA for the CDR3 is TGTGCCAGCAGCGCGCGGGACAGTCTACTGGGAAACACCATATATTTT.

In this sample, this clone turned up a few times. The J gene is TRBJ1-2, the V gene TRBV7-9, with D possibly TRBD1 on 5 matching bases. CDR1 is SEHNR, CDR2 FQNEAQ, per germline (reference sequence). CDR3 length equals 13 residues. Deletions cut 4 bases from V and 4 bases from J, with 10 bases between. The CDR3 nucleotides read TGTGCCAGCAGCTCGCCGGGGGTCTATGGCTACACCTTC. Protein sequence: CASSSPGVYGYTF. The whole variable domain, remainder taken from reference TRBV7-9 and TRBJ1-2, is DTGVSQNPRHKITKRGQNVTFRCDPISEHNRLYWYRQTLGQGPEFLTYFQNEAQLEKSRLLSDRFSAERPKGSFSTLEIQRTEQGDSAMYLCASSSPGVYGYTFGSGTRLTVV.

This chain connects TRBV11-2 to TRBJ2-3, with 11 positions matching TRBD1. Germline CDR1 and CDR2: SGHAT and FQNNGV. After removal of 1 base from V and 5 bases from J, the junction contained 5 bases not matched to a gene. This CDR3 has 16 residues. CDR3 coding DNA: TGTGCCAGCAGCTTAGGCGGGACAGGGGGTTTAGATACGCAGTATTTT. Its translation: CASSLGGTGGLDTQYF.

This clone appeared a few times. The chain uses TRBV5-1 and TRBJ2-1, with 11 bases identical to TRBD2. Germline V gene sequence: CDR1 SGHRS, CDR2 YFSETQ. The CDR3 covers 18 residues. J lost 7 bases, V lost 0 bases, and 12 bases had no gene match. This CDR3 is CASSLAGTSGALWNEQFF. The CDR3 coding sequence is TGCGCCAGCAGCTTGGCTGGGACTAGCGGAGCCCTCTGGAATGAGCAGTTCTTC.

The V call is TRBV11-3, the J call TRBJ2-2; 9 nucleotides line up with TRBD2. The CDR3 loop spans 14 amino acids. V lost 8 bases and J lost 7; bases outside the gene matches: 8. Looked up from germline, CDR1 is SGHNT and CDR2 is YENEEA. CDR3 sequence reads: CASRRGRAGGELFF. CDR3 DNA sequence: TGTGCCAGCCGCCGCGGGAGGGCCGGCGGGGAGCTGTTTTTT. The whole variable domain, remainder taken from reference TRBV11-3 and TRBJ2-2, is EAGVVQSPRYKIIEKKQPVAFWCNPISGHNTLYWYLQNLGQGPELLIRYENEEAVDDSQLPKDRFSAERLKGVDSTLKIQPAELGDSAVYLCASRRGRAGGELFFGEGSRLTVL.

The rearrangement uses TRBV19 and TRBJ2-7; TRBD2 might be the D (7 bases). The CDR3 length is 15 residues. Trimming removed 4 bases from V and 5 bases from J, with 18 bases in between. In germline, CDR1 is LNHDA, CDR2 SQIVND (reference sequence). CDR3 in amino acids: CASSTMAGAGDEQYF. The CDR3, as DNA: TGTGCCAGTAGTACGATGGCGGGGGCAGGGGACGAGCAGTACTTC.

V and J are TRBV18 and TRBJ1-3; TRBD1 aligns across 9 bases. The length of the CDR3 is 17 residues. CDR1 KGHSH and CDR2 LQKENI come from the germline V gene. V was clipped by 2 bases and J by 2 bases; unmatched bases: 7. CDR3 DNA: TGTGCCAGCTCACCATCCACACAGGGGGCGGCTGGAAACACCATATATTTT. Translation gives CASSPSTQGAAGNTIYF. The full variable domain, its missing parts supplied by reference TRBV18 and TRBJ1-3, is NAGVMQNPRHLVRRRGQEARLRCSPMKGHSHVYWYRQLPEEGLKFMVYLQKENIIDESGMPKERFSAEFPKEGPSILRIQQVVRGDSAAYFCASSPSTQGAAGNTIYFGEGSWLTVV.

The chain carries TRBV7-9 and TRBJ2-3; possibly TRBD1 for D (6 bases). Germline V gene lookup returns CDR1 SEHNR and CDR2 FQNEAQ (reference sequence). Trimming removed 4 bases at V and 5 bases at J, with 13 bases between. This CDR3 region has 14 residues. The CDR3 sequence: CASSSTEGGDTQYF. The CDR3 coding sequence is TGTGCCAGCAGCTCGACGGAAGGGGGAGATACGCAGTATTTT.

This clone appeared a single time. This chain uses TRBV6-6 with TRBJ1-5, with TRBD1 matching over 7 bases. Trimming cost V 5 bases and J 6 bases; bases outside gene matches: 10. The germline gives CDR1 MNHNY, CDR2 SVGAGI (reference sequence). This CDR3 comprises 15 residues. CDR3 protein: CASSHPPGGFQPQHF. The CDR3 coding sequence is TGTGCCAGCAGTCACCCTCCAGGGGGTTTTCAGCCCCAGCATTTT.

The genes are TRBV3-1 (or the pseudogene TRBV3-2) and TRBJ2-4; 7 bases map to TRBD1. The V gene's germline CDR1 is LGHDT and CDR2 YNNKEL (reference sequence). The CDR3 spans 15 residues. Germline trimming cut 5 bases from V and 6 bases from J; bases unmatched to any gene: 10. The CDR3 sequence: CASSVPSGQRNIQYF. In DNA form, the CDR3 reads TGTGCCAGCAGCGTCCCCTCGGGACAGCGAAACATTCAGTACTTC.

The CDR3 spells CASSLSDSWGQGYNQPQHF. The CDR3 bases are TGTGCCAGCAGCTTATCCGACAGTTGGGGACAGGGCTACAATCAGCCCCAGCATTTT. The rearrangement joins TRBV7-8 to TRBJ1-5; TRBD1 aligns across 9 bases. The CDR3 covers 19 residues. Germline V gene data show CDR1 as SGHVS and CDR2 as FQNEAQ. J lost 3 bases, V lost 2 bases, and 14 bases had no gene match. The full variable domain, completed using reference TRBV7-8 and TRBJ1-5, is GAGVSQSPRYKVAKRGQDVALRCDPISGHVSLFWYQQALGQGPEFLTYFQNEAQLDKSGLPSDRFFAERPEGSVSTLKIQRTQQEDSAVYLCASSLSDSWGQGYNQPQHFGDGTRLSIL.

Only one count was recorded for this clone. The rearrangement links TRBV6-5 to TRBJ1-5; D remains unclear. Trimming left V 6 bases short and J 0 bases short, with 9 bases between. This CDR3 has 14 residues. In germline, CDR1 is MNHEY, CDR2 SVGAGI. This chain's CDR3 is CASRNTNSNQPQHF. CDR3 coding DNA: TGTGCCAGCAGAAACACAAATAGCAATCAGCCCCAGCATTTT.

Only a few counts were recorded for this clone. This rearrangement joins TRBV4-1 to TRBJ2-1; no definite D call. The CDR3 extends over 13 amino acids. V lost 1 base and J lost 5, with 6 bases in between. Germline V CDR1 and CDR2: MGHRA, YSYEKL. Written as DNA, the CDR3 is TGCGCCAGCAGCCAAGGGAGCCACAATGAGCAGTTCTTC. Its translation is CASSQGSHNEQFF.

The chain carries TRBV9 and TRBJ1-2; D unclear. The CDR3 runs to 14 residues. V lost 3 bases and J 0 bases, leaving 9 bases between the germline ends. Germline values: CDR1 SGDLS, CDR2 YYNGEE. CDR3 nucleotides: TGTGCCAGCAGCGGAAACAGTGCTAACTATGGCTACACCTTC. Protein product: CASSGNSANYGYTF.

The V gene is TRBV5-1, the J gene TRBJ2-5; 7 nucleotides align to TRBD1. Germline V gene lookup returns CDR1 SGHRS and CDR2 YFSETQ. The CDR3 consists of 13 residues. J lost 2 bases, V lost 6 bases, and 4 bases had no gene match. The CDR3 bases are TGCGCCAGCACTGACAGGGAACAAGAGACCCAGTACTTC. Translating it yields CASTDREQETQYF.

The V call is TRBV2, the J call TRBJ1-2, with 7 bases that match TRBD1. The germline CDR1 and CDR2 sequences are SNHLY and FYNNEI. After removal of 6 bases from V and 4 bases from J, the junction contained 8 bases not matched to a gene. CDR3 size: 14 residues. In DNA, the CDR3 is TGTGCCAGCAGAGTCGGACAGGAGTCCTATGGCTACACCTTC. Amino acids: CASRVGQESYGYTF. The full variable domain, with the rest looked up from reference TRBV2 and TRBJ1-2, is EPEVTQTPSHQVTQMGQEVILRCVPISNHLYFYWYRQILGQKVEFLVSFYNNEISEKSEIFDDQFSVERPDGSNFTLKIRSTKLEDSAMYFCASRVGQESYGYTFGSGTRLTVV.

CDR3 sequence (DNA): TGCGCCAGCAGCCCCCTGGCTAGCAGCCAAGAGACCCAGTACTTC. The encoded protein is CASSPLASSQETQYF. The J gene is TRBJ2-5, the V gene TRBV5-1; maybe TRBD2 (5 bases). V was trimmed by 4 bases and J by 1 base, leaving 14 bases between them. Germline V CDR1 and CDR2: SGHRS, YFSETQ. This CDR3 is built from 15 residues.

The gene calls are TRBV4-1 and TRBJ1-5; weak D call: TRBD1 (6 bases). Deletions cut 7 bases from V and 5 bases from J, with 15 bases between. Per the germline V gene, CDR1 is MGHRA and CDR2 is YSYEKL. This CDR3 region has 14 residues. CDR3 coding DNA: TGCGCCAGCACACCAGGGGTGGGGGATCAGCCCCAGCATTTT. It encodes CASTPGVGDQPQHF.

This rearrangement joins TRBV19 to TRBJ2-1; no definite D call. Trimming cost V 5 bases and J 3 bases, with 8 bases left between them. In germline, CDR1 is LNHDA, CDR2 SQIVND (reference sequence). This CDR3 comprises 13 residues. In DNA, the CDR3 is TGTGCCAGTAGTGGTAGTATCTACAATGAGCAGTTCTTC. Translation gives CASSGSIYNEQFF.

J is TRBJ2-7 and V is TRBV5-6, with TRBD2 matching over 7 bases. The ends lost 5 bases at V and 0 bases at J; junction bases unmatched: 5. Germline CDR1 SGHDT, CDR2 YYEEEE. The CDR3 has 14 amino acids. The CDR3 sequence: CASSVSGASYEQYF. The DNA of the CDR3 is TGTGCCAGCAGTGTGAGCGGGGCCTCCTACGAGCAGTACTTC. The whole variable domain, remainder taken from reference TRBV5-6 and TRBJ2-7, is DAGVTQSPTHLIKTRGQQVTLRCSPKSGHDTVSWYQQALGQGPQFIFQYYEEEERQRGNFPDRFSGHQFPNYSSELNVNALLLGDSALYLCASSVSGASYEQYFGPGTRLTVT.

This chain links TRBV9 with TRBJ2-1; TRBD2 matches at 9 bases. CDR1 and CDR2 from the germline V gene are SGDLS and YYNGEE. The CDR3 covers 15 residues. V lost 1 base and J lost 4; bases outside the gene matches: 3. This CDR3 is CASSVSSGAYNEQFF. The CDR3 bases are TGTGCCAGCAGCGTATCTAGCGGGGCGTACAATGAGCAGTTCTTC.

This sequence joins TRBV11-2 and TRBJ2-7, with 9 bases that match TRBD1. The CDR3 extends over 13 amino acids. Germline CDR1 reads SGHAT; CDR2 reads FQNNGV. The V gene end was trimmed by 4 bases and the J gene end by 3 bases; junction bases not matched to a gene: 1. The CDR3 nucleotides are TGTGCCAGCAGCTGGACAGGGGTCTACGAGCAGTACTTC. This codes for CASSWTGVYEQYF.

The CDR3 is CASSPLSYNSPLHF. The CDR3 nucleotides read TGTGCCAGCAGCCCTCTTTCCTATAATTCACCCCTCCACTTT. V gene TRBV4-2 combines with J gene TRBJ1-6; D is uncertain. The V end lost 4 bases, the J end lost 1 base, and 5 bases lay between the germline ends. Germline-derived CDR1 and CDR2 are LGHNA and YNFKEQ. The CDR3 is 14 residues long.

The gene calls are TRBV20-1 and TRBJ2-3; 8 nucleotides align to TRBD2. The CDR3 runs 15 residues. The ends lost 3 bases at V and 2 bases at J; junction bases unmatched: 7. From germline, CDR1 is DFQATT and CDR2 SNEGSKA (reference sequence). The CDR3 reads CSASAGTRHTDTQYF. The CDR3 DNA reads TGCAGTGCTAGTGCCGGGACTAGACACACAGATACGCAGTATTTT.

This clone was observed a few times. The rearrangement links TRBV5-1 to TRBJ2-2; D is undetermined. In germline, CDR1 is SGHRS, CDR2 YFSETQ. The ends were cut back, 0 bases at V and 4 bases at J, with 4 bases in the middle. The CDR3 runs 13 residues. Here the CDR3 reads CASSLELTGELFF. The CDR3 DNA sequence: TGCGCCAGCAGCTTGGAACTCACCGGGGAGCTGTTTTTT.